These 19 T cell receptor beta chains were all obtained from the same sample, sequenced in a study of blood T cell repertoires in COVID-19. Only in-frame clones appear in the TCRdb table, and some are missing; sequencing was by immunoSEQ multiplex PCR. The sample yields some 97,000 clones, 91% seen once. Source material: peripheral blood. The origin of the receptors is a man between 60 and 70 years old with acute or convalescent COVID-19.

Comment on this clone: Distinct nucleotide sequences in the sample also encode this CDR3. The CDR3 here is CASGQGYGYTF. CDR3 sequence (DNA): TGTGCCAGCGGGCAGGGCTATGGCTACACCTTC. V usage is TRBV2 and J usage is TRBJ1-2; tentative D call: TRBD1 (5 bases). The CDR3 is 11 residues long. The V and J ends lost 8 bases and 4 bases respectively, with 8 bases between them. CDR1 SNHLY and CDR2 FYNNEI come from the germline V gene. Using reference TRBV2 and TRBJ1-2 for the parts outside the CDR3, the full variable domain is EPEVTQTPSHQVTQMGQEVILRCVPISNHLYFYWYRQILGQKVEFLVSFYNNEISEKSEIFDDQFSVERPDGSNFTLKIRSTKLEDSAMYFCASGQGYGYTFGSGTRLTVV.

The chain has TRBV19 and TRBJ1-3; 7 nucleotides line up with TRBD1. Per the germline V gene, CDR1 is LNHDA and CDR2 is SQIVND (reference sequence). V was pared by 4 bases and J by 2 bases, with 2 bases of the junction left unmatched. The CDR3 is made up of 14 amino acids. The CDR3 spells CASSTTGTGNTIYF. DNA for the CDR3: TGTGCCAGTAGTACGACAGGGACTGGAAACACCATATATTTT.

The V and J genes are TRBV14 and TRBJ2-1; 11 bases align to TRBD1. CDR3 length equals 15 residues. Germline V gene sequence: CDR1 SGHDN, CDR2 FVKESK. Losses at the gene ends were 4 bases for V and 6 bases for J; bases not matched to a gene: 5. For the CDR3, the DNA is TGTGCCAGCAGCCTGGACAGGGGGCCTATCAATGAGCAGTTCTTC. Translation gives CASSLDRGPINEQFF.

The V call is TRBV29-1, the J call TRBJ1-1, with D possibly being TRBD1 (5 bases). V lost 0 bases, J lost 3 bases, and 17 bases lay in between. This CDR3 has 16 amino acids. Germline assignment: CDR1 SQVTM and CDR2 ANQGSEA. The DNA of the CDR3 is TGCAGCGTTGAAGATAGGTGGGCAGGGCCTCACACTGAAGCTTTCTTT. It encodes CSVEDRWAGPHTEAFF.

The chain is built from TRBV28 and TRBJ2-2; weak D call: TRBD1 (6 bases). Trimming cost V 2 bases and J 3 bases, with 16 bases left between them. Germline CDR1 is MDHEN and CDR2 is SYDVKM. The CDR3 is made up of 17 amino acids. The CDR3 is CASSLPGRAGDTGELFF. The CDR3, as DNA: TGTGCCAGCAGTTTACCAGGTCGGGCAGGGGACACCGGGGAGCTGTTTTTT. Filled out from reference TRBV28 and TRBJ2-2, the complete variable domain reads DVKVTQSSRYLVKRTGEKVFLECVQDMDHENMFWYRQDPGLGLRLIYFSYDVKMKEKGDIPEGYSVSREKKERFSLILESASTNQTSMYLCASSLPGRAGDTGELFFGEGSRLTVL.

The chain has TRBV2 and TRBJ1-2, with D hard to call. V was shortened by 9 bases and J by 3 bases, with 8 bases between the two germline ends. The CDR3 consists of 11 residues. The germline V gene encodes CDR1 SNHLY and CDR2 FYNNEI. For the CDR3, the DNA is TGTGCCAGGTCTGGCTACTATGGCTACACCTTC. Translating gives CARSGYYGYTF.

The V call is TRBV6-1, the J call TRBJ2-6, with 7 bases aligning to TRBD2. CDR3 length: 18 residues. In germline, CDR1 is MNHNS, CDR2 SASEGT. J was trimmed by 2 bases and V by 1 base; bases with no gene match: 8. This CDR3 is CASSEGSLGRTGANVLTF. CDR3 nucleotides: TGTGCCAGCAGTGAAGGATCGCTCGGGAGGACTGGGGCCAACGTCCTGACTTTC.

CDR3 region: CASSLGTGVQGAQHF. The CDR3 coding sequence is TGTGCCAGCAGCTTAGGGACGGGCGTGCAAGGGGCCCAGCATTTT. This sequence joins TRBV7-2 and TRBJ1-5, with D maybe TRBD1 (5 bases). Trimming stripped 1 base from V and 11 bases from J, with 18 bases between. The CDR3 is made up of 15 amino acids. The germline V gene has CDR1 SGHTA and CDR2 FQGNSA.

V is TRBV9 and J is TRBJ1-2; 7 nucleotides agree with TRBD1. The V gene end was trimmed by 4 bases and the J gene end by 1 base; junction bases not matched to a gene: 7. The germline V gene encodes CDR1 SGDLS and CDR2 YYNGEE. The CDR3 runs to 15 residues. The CDR3 here is CASSPAGQFNYGYTF. The CDR3 nucleotides read TGTGCCAGCAGCCCCGCGGGACAGTTTAACTATGGCTACACCTTC.

V is TRBV12-3 or TRBV12-4 and J is TRBJ1-3; D remains ambiguous. V shed 6 bases and J shed 3 bases, with 6 bases lying between them. This CDR3 is 12 amino acids long. CDR3 region: CASSGLGNTIYF. CDR3 nucleotide sequence: TGTGCCAGCAGCGGACTTGGAAACACCATATATTTT.

This rearrangement joins TRBV28 to TRBJ1-4; D not resolved. CDR3 length equals 12 residues. Germline CDR1 and CDR2: MDHEN and SYDVKM. Trimming stripped 3 bases from V and 9 bases from J, with 8 bases between. CDR3 coding DNA: TGTGCCAGCAGTTTCGGGGAAAAAAAACTGTTTTTT. The encoded protein is CASSFGEKKLFF.

V gene TRBV7-9 combines with J gene TRBJ2-1, with no clear D. V gave up 2 bases and J gave up 3 bases, with 5 bases separating them. Germline V gene data show CDR1 as SEHNR and CDR2 as FQNEAQ (reference sequence). This CDR3 contains 13 residues. The CDR3 protein is CASSLSIYNEQFF. CDR3 bases: TGTGCCAGCAGCTTATCTATCTACAATGAGCAGTTCTTC.

The rearrangement uses TRBV25-1 and TRBJ2-5, with D possibly being TRBD2 (5 bases). V was clipped by 5 bases and J by 1 base, with 8 bases between them. This CDR3 spans 13 amino acids. Per germline, CDR1 MGHDK and CDR2 SYGVNS. The CDR3 DNA reads TGTGCCAGCAGTAGGACTGTCCAAGAGACCCAGTACTTC. As protein: CASSRTVQETQYF.

The CDR3 spells CASSTGWVTEAFF. The DNA of the CDR3 is TGTGCCAGTAGTACAGGGTGGGTCACTGAAGCTTTCTTT. The chain uses TRBV19 and TRBJ1-1, with D perhaps matching TRBD1 (5 bases). The ends were cut back, 4 bases at V and 4 bases at J, with 10 bases in the middle. Per the germline V gene, CDR1 is LNHDA and CDR2 is SQIVND (reference sequence). This CDR3 has 13 amino acids.

This clone was detected once. V usage is TRBV5-4 and J usage is TRBJ1-2, with 12 bases that match TRBD1. The ends lost 2 bases at V and 3 bases at J; junction bases unmatched: 14. CDR3 length equals 19 residues. CDR1 is SGHNT, CDR2 YYREEE, per germline (reference sequence). CDR3 sequence: CASSFPSPGQGARYYGYTF. CDR3 DNA: TGTGCCAGCAGCTTCCCCAGTCCGGGACAGGGGGCGCGGTACTATGGCTACACCTTC.

The rearrangement joins TRBV7-2 to TRBJ2-1; 13 bases align to TRBD2. Germline V gene data show CDR1 as SGHTA and CDR2 as FQGNSA. The trim removed 5 bases at V and 10 bases at J, leaving 5 bases unmatched. CDR3 length equals 14 residues. The CDR3 sequence is CASSPGLAGVEQFF. The CDR3 bases are TGTGCCAGCAGCCCCGGACTAGCGGGAGTCGAGCAGTTCTTC. Full variable domain (outside the CDR3, taken from reference TRBV7-2 and TRBJ2-1): GAGVSQSPSNKVTEKGKDVELRCDPISGHTALYWYRQSLGQGLEFLIYFQGNSAPDKSGLPSDRFSAERTGGSVSTLTIQRTQQEDSAVYLCASSPGLAGVEQFFGPGTRLTVL.

The chain couples TRBV5-1 to TRBJ2-1; 11 bases are a match to TRBD2. The V gene's germline CDR1 is SGHRS and CDR2 YFSETQ. Trimming cost V 8 bases and J 2 bases; bases outside gene matches: 21. The CDR3 runs 20 residues. The chain's CDR3 is CASSLITGTSGWNTYNEQFF. The CDR3, as DNA: TGCGCCAGTAGTTTGATTACAGGGACTAGCGGATGGAACACCTACAATGAGCAGTTCTTC. Full variable domain (rest looked up from reference TRBV5-1 and TRBJ2-1): KAGVTQTPRYLIKTRGQQVTLSCSPISGHRSVSWYQQTPGQGLQFLFEYFSETQRNKGNFPGRFSGRQFSNSRSEMNVSTLELGDSALYLCASSLITGTSGWNTYNEQFFGPGTRLTVL.

The gene calls are TRBV9 and TRBJ1-5; 9 nucleotides align to TRBD1. This CDR3 region has 14 residues. The V gene's germline CDR1 is SGDLS and CDR2 YYNGEE. Germline trimming cut 5 bases from V and 6 bases from J; bases unmatched to any gene: 6. CDR3 DNA sequence: TGTGCCAGCAGTCAGGGACAGGGAGCTCAGCCCCAGCATTTT. Amino acids: CASSQGQGAQPQHF.

The V gene is TRBV5-1, the J gene TRBJ1-5, with TRBD1 matching over 8 bases. Germline V gene data show CDR1 as SGHRS and CDR2 as YFSETQ. Trimming removed 5 bases from V and 1 base from J; junction bases left unmatched: 8. CDR3 size: 16 residues. The CDR3 DNA follows: TGCGCCAGCAGTTGGACAGGGATTGGAAGCAATCAGCCCCAGCATTTT. Amino acid sequence: CASSWTGIGSNQPQHF.